Below are 13 T cell receptor beta chains sequenced from a single sample in a study of blood T cell repertoires in COVID-19. This table comes from immunoSEQ multiplex PCR, and its TCRdb copy is limited to in-frame clones, with some not included. Of over 120,000 clones listed, 87% are singletons. The sequenced sample consisted of PBMCs or T cells enriched from blood (not recorded which). The receptor set was obtained from a man in his 60s who had recovered from COVID-19.

J is TRBJ1-2 and V is TRBV11-2; D is unclear. CDR1 is SGHAT and CDR2 is FQNNGV in the germline V gene. Trimming took 1 base from V and 11 from J, leaving 23 bases between them. CDR3 size: 16 residues. CDR3 sequence (DNA): TGTGCCAGCAGCTTAGGGCGGGGTTGGCAGGTTGGATCTTACACCTTC. Translating it yields CASSLGRGWQVGSYTF.

V usage is TRBV6-5 and J usage is TRBJ2-7; tentative D call: TRBD2 (6 bases). Per germline, CDR1 MNHEY and CDR2 SVGAGI. Trimming pared 11 bases from V and 3 bases from J, leaving 14 bases between. The CDR3 is 12 amino acids. The CDR3 DNA is TGTGCCGCCTTGGGGGGAGTCTACGAGCAGTACTTC. It translates to CAALGGVYEQYF.

V gene TRBV18 combines with J gene TRBJ2-3; no reliable D call. Germline V gene data show CDR1 as KGHSH and CDR2 as LQKENI. V lost 4 bases and J 0 bases, leaving 8 bases between the germline ends. The CDR3 is 14 residues long. CDR3 in amino acids: CASSQSGSTDTQYF. The DNA for the CDR3 is TGTGCCAGCTCACAAAGTGGCAGCACAGATACGCAGTATTTT.

The gene calls are TRBV19 and TRBJ1-2; D is possibly TRBD1 (6 bases). The CDR3 runs to 16 residues. Trimming shortened V by 4 bases and J by 0 bases, and 15 bases separated the two germline ends. CDR1 LNHDA and CDR2 SQIVND come from the germline V gene (reference sequence). The CDR3 is CASSRQASEANYGYTF. The CDR3 bases are TGTGCCAGTAGTAGACAGGCTTCCGAGGCTAACTATGGCTACACCTTC.

This chain joins TRBV7-3 and TRBJ2-4, with D possibly being TRBD2 (6 bases). Per the germline V gene, CDR1 is SGHTA and CDR2 is FQGTGA. Deletions cut 5 bases from V and 5 bases from J, with 16 bases between. The CDR3 contains 15 residues. DNA for the CDR3: TGTGCCAGCAGCCAGACGGCGGGGCCGGAAAACATTCAGTACTTC. This gives the protein CASSQTAGPENIQYF.

V gene TRBV6-5 combines with J gene TRBJ2-3; the D gene is possibly TRBD2 (7 bases). This CDR3 contains 15 residues. The germline V gene encodes CDR1 MNHEY and CDR2 SVGAGI. Trimming took 1 base from V and 5 from J, leaving 13 bases between them. This chain's CDR3 is CASSYLGGGVDTQYF. The CDR3, as DNA: TGTGCCAGCAGTTACTTGGGAGGGGGGGTAGATACGCAGTATTTT.

This clone was found a few times. This chain uses TRBV5-6 with TRBJ2-2, with D tentatively TRBD1 (6 bases). V dropped 1 base and J dropped 7 bases, with 14 bases sitting between them. Per the germline V gene, CDR1 is SGHDT and CDR2 is YYEEEE. The CDR3 has 15 amino acids. DNA for the CDR3: TGTGCCAGCAGCTTGCTGTCAGGGGAAGGCGGGGAGCTGTTTTTT. Translating gives CASSLLSGEGGELFF.

V is TRBV5-6 and J is TRBJ2-5, with 8 bases fitting TRBD2. The trim removed 5 bases at V and 3 bases at J, leaving 9 bases unmatched. The CDR3 consists of 15 residues. Germline V gene data show CDR1 as SGHDT and CDR2 as YYEEEE. CDR3 protein: CASSRGGGTKETQYF. The CDR3, as DNA: TGTGCCAGCAGTCGGGGCGGGGGGACCAAAGAGACCCAGTACTTC.

The chain has TRBV15 and TRBJ2-7; 9 nucleotides match TRBD2. From germline, CDR1 is LNHNV and CDR2 YYDKDF (reference sequence). The CDR3 extends over 15 amino acids. J lost 11 bases, V lost 1 base, and 12 bases had no gene match. The chain's CDR3 is CATSRAFGTSRIKYF. As DNA, the CDR3 is TGTGCCACCAGCAGAGCATTCGGGACTAGCAGAATAAAGTACTTC.

The J gene is TRBJ2-7, the V gene TRBV10-3; the D is unclear. CDR3 length equals 13 residues. CDR1 is ENHRY, CDR2 SYGVKD, per germline. The V and J ends lost 2 bases and 0 bases respectively, with 5 bases between them. The CDR3 sequence: CAISEQISYEQYF. The CDR3 region has the DNA TGTGCCATCAGTGAGCAGATCTCCTACGAGCAGTACTTC.

The rearrangement uses TRBV11-2 and TRBJ2-1, with 9 bases matching TRBD2. The germline V gene has CDR1 SGHAT and CDR2 FQNNGV. The CDR3 sequence is 14 residues long. The V and J ends lost 3 bases and 10 bases, in that order; junction bases with no gene match: 7. CDR3 sequence: CASSFQLAGNEQFF. The CDR3 DNA reads TGTGCCAGCAGCTTTCAACTAGCGGGCAACGAGCAGTTCTTC.

V is TRBV7-9 and J is TRBJ2-7, with TRBD1 matching over 12 bases. Germline values: CDR1 SEHNR, CDR2 FQNEAQ (reference sequence). The CDR3 is 17 amino acids. V lost 5 bases and J lost 7; bases outside the gene matches: 15. CDR3 DNA sequence: TGTGCCAGCAGCCTTCCCCGGGGACAGGGGGCTTTGGGGGAGCAGTACTTC. Its translation is CASSLPRGQGALGEQYF.

The chain couples TRBV19 to TRBJ2-7, with unresolved D. The V end lost 10 bases, the J end lost 2 bases, and 6 bases lay between the germline ends. Germline V gene data show CDR1 as LNHDA and CDR2 as SQIVND (reference sequence). The length of the CDR3 is 10 residues. CDR3 nucleotides: TGTGCCACCTTAGCCTACGAGCAGTACTTC. Encoded protein: CATLAYEQYF.